Reported below is one T cell receptor (beta chain). Its antigen is not identified. The germline gene is not matched at one end of the junction; a read error may be the cause. This sample was included in a study of identical twins. TCRdb re-analysed the 5' RACE reads in MiXCR, keeping a single row per CDR3 protein. The sample records some 250,000 distinct CDR3 sequences, about an eighth being singletons. The study, taken as a whole, reports: Where beta out-of-frame sequences were concerned, excess twin sharing was weaker. Zero-insertion analyses might be partly confounded by invariant T cells like MAIT and iNKT.

CDR3 size: 13 residues. This sample was also put to use in a study of yellow fever vaccine responses in identical twins. That report notes: Twins' vaccine T cell response reportedly gave the appearance of partial convergence and partial personalization.

The specimen sequenced was memory (CD45RO+) T cells sorted from blood. This chain connects TRBV12-3 or TRBV12-4 to TRBJ1-2, with 7 positions matching TRBD1. This sequence originates from a woman aged 18-29 years in good health. CDR3 bases: TGTGCCAGCACCTCCGGAGGGGGCTATGGCTGCACCTTC. Its translation is CASTSGGGYGCTF.